A single sample gave rise to the 8 T cell receptor beta chains below, sequenced in a study of cytomegalovirus exposure and HLA in healthy donors. The assay was immunoSEQ multiplex PCR, and TCRdb's table has in-frame clones only and misses some. The sample contains 100,000 to 130,000 clones, around 85% of which appear only once. The sequencing input was PBMCs. These receptor sequences come from a young woman in good health and CMV-seronegative.

The J gene is TRBJ2-3, the V gene TRBV15; the match to TRBD2 covers 8 bases. J was trimmed by 4 bases and V by 5 bases; bases with no gene match: 11. Germline loops: CDR1 LNHNV, CDR2 YYDKDF (reference sequence). There are 16 residues in the CDR3. The CDR3: CATSQPGTRGPDTQYF. DNA of the CDR3: TGTGCCACCAGCCAACCCGGGACTAGGGGTCCAGATACGCAGTATTTT.

This sequence joins TRBV13 and TRBJ2-7; the D gene is possibly TRBD2 (6 bases). The germline V gene has CDR1 PRHDT and CDR2 FYEKMQ (reference sequence). The V gene lost 6 bases and the J gene lost 0 bases, with 15 bases spanning the gap. CDR3 length: 15 residues. CDR3 region: CASSFVYGGSYEQYF. The CDR3 region has the DNA TGTGCCAGCAGTTTCGTTTACGGGGGCTCCTACGAGCAGTACTTC.

This clone was observed a handful of times. The rearrangement links TRBV12-5 to TRBJ1-6, with D possibly matching TRBD1 (5 bases). Germline V lookup: CDR1 LGHNT, CDR2 FRNRAP. Trimming removed 0 bases from V and 6 bases from J, with 15 bases in between. This CDR3 has 17 residues. CDR3 in DNA: TGTGCTAGTGGTTTGGTACTTACCGACAGCTTTAATTCACCCCTCCACTTT. Protein: CASGLVLTDSFNSPLHF.

The gene calls are TRBV5-5 and TRBJ2-1; D possibly corresponds to TRBD2 (7 bases). V lost 3 bases and J lost 7, with 11 bases in between. The CDR3 is made up of 13 amino acids. Germline CDR1 reads SGHKS; CDR2 reads YYEKEE (reference sequence). The CDR3 reads CASSWGGSNEQFF. CDR3 coding DNA: TGTGCCAGCAGCTGGGGGGGCAGTAATGAGCAGTTCTTC.

The chain employs TRBV7-6 and TRBJ1-6; D is perhaps TRBD1 (6 bases). The CDR3 has 15 amino acids. V lost 2 bases and J 8 bases, leaving 13 bases between the germline ends. The germline gives CDR1 SGHVS, CDR2 FNYEAQ. Here the CDR3 reads CASSLSQGMDSPLHF. CDR3 nucleotides: TGTGCCAGCAGCTTAAGCCAGGGGATGGATTCACCCCTCCACTTT.

CDR3 DNA sequence: TGTGCCAGCAGTCTACAGGTCTACAATCAGCCCCAGCATTTT. This sequence encodes CASSLQVYNQPQHF. The rearrangement uses TRBV28 and TRBJ1-5; TRBD1 might be the D (5 bases). CDR1 and CDR2 (germline): MDHEN, SYDVKM. V was shortened by 5 bases and J by 3 bases, with 11 bases between the two germline ends. The CDR3 runs 14 residues.

This chain links TRBV7-2 with TRBJ2-7; 7 bases align to TRBD2. CDR3 size: 16 residues. V shed 4 bases and J 7 bases; nucleotides not matched to a gene: 16. Per the germline V gene, CDR1 is SGHTA and CDR2 is FQGNSA. The CDR3 DNA reads TGTGCCAGCAGCTCTGGGGGGGACCCCAGAGTGCAGGAGCAGTACTTC. This encodes CASSSGGDPRVQEQYF.

The genes are TRBV19 and TRBJ1-6; 7 bases are a match to TRBD1. The J segment lost 7 bases and the V segment lost 3 bases, leaving 3 bases of the junction unmatched. The CDR3 spans 14 residues. Germline CDR1 reads LNHDA; CDR2 reads SQIVND (reference sequence). In DNA form, the CDR3 reads TGTGCCAGTAGTATGCAGGGGGTAAATTCACCCCTCCACTTT. It encodes CASSMQGVNSPLHF.